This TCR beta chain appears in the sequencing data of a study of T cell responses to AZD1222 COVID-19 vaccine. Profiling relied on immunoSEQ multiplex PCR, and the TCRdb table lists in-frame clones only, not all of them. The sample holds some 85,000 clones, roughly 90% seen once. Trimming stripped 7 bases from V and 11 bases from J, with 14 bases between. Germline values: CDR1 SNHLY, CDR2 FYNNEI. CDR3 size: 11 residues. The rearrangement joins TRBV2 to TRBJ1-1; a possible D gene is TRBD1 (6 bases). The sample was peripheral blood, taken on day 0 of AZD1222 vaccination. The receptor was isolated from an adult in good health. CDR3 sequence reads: CASTQGSGAFF. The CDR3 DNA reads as TGTGCCAGCACACAGGGATCCGGGGCTTTCTTT.